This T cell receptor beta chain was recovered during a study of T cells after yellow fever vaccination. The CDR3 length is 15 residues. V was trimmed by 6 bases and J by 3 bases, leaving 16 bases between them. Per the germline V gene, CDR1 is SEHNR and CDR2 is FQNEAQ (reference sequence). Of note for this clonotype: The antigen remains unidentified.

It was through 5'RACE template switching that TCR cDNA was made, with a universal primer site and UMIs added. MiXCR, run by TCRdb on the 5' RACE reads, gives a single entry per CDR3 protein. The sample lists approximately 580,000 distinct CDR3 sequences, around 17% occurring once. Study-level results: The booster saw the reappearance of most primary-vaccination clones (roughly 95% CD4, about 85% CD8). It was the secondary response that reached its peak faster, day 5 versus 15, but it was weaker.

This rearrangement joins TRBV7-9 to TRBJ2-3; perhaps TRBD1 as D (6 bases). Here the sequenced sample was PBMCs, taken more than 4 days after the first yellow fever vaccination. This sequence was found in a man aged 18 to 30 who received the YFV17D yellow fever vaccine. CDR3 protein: CASSYTQGTTDTQYF. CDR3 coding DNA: TGTGCCAGCAGTTATACCCAGGGGACGACAGATACGCAGTATTTT.